The 4 T cell receptor beta chains below all came from one sample that was sequenced in a study of T cells in Graves' hyperthyroidism and ophthalmopathy. TCR beta CDR3 region amplification was performed from RNA transcripts. The TCR CDR3 was amplified in a first-round RT-PCR using the HTBI primer set. TCRdb reprocessed the multiplex PCR reads via MiXCR and lists one record per CDR3 protein. The sample contains hundreds of thousands of distinct CDR3 sequences, approximately 15% of which appear only once. Sample: blood. The receptors here all came from a woman younger than 35 with Graves' hyperthyroidism that later progressed to Graves' ophthalmopathy.

There are many counts of this clonotype. The chain employs TRBV20-1 and TRBJ1-1; the D gene is possibly TRBD1 (5 bases). The germline V gene encodes CDR1 DFQATT and CDR2 SNEGSKA (reference sequence). This CDR3 contains 15 residues. Trimming took 0 bases from V and 0 from J, leaving 11 bases between them. The CDR3, as DNA: TGCAGTGCTAGAGAGGTACAGGCCATGAACACTGAAGCTTTCTTT. Translating it yields CSAREVQAMNTEAFF.

Many counts were recorded for this clonotype. J is TRBJ1-1 and V is TRBV9; D not certain. The V and J ends lost 0 bases and 4 bases respectively, with 10 bases between them. The CDR3 is 14 residues long. CDR1 and CDR2 (germline): SGDLS, YYNGEE. The CDR3 here is CASSVEASSTEAFF. The CDR3 DNA follows: TGTGCCAGCAGCGTAGAGGCCTCGAGCACTGAAGCTTTCTTT.

This clonotype was found many times. In DNA form, the CDR3 reads TGTGCTAGCGGGGGTCGGAACGGTGTGAACACTGAAGCTTTCTTT. Encoded protein: CASGGRNGVNTEAFF. The chain uses TRBV7-7 and TRBJ1-1, with TRBD1 as a possible D gene (5 bases). CDR3 length equals 15 residues. Germline CDR1 is SSHAT and CDR2 is FNYEAQ (reference sequence).

The sample holds many counts of this clonotype. This rearrangement joins TRBV29-1 to TRBJ2-1; TRBD2 might be the D (5 bases). Deletions cut 0 bases from V and 3 bases from J, with 15 bases between. The CDR3 loop spans 16 amino acids. Germline lookup yields CDR1 SQVTM and CDR2 ANQGSEA. The CDR3 spells CSVEDVGGPDYNEQFF. CDR3 DNA: TGCAGCGTTGAAGATGTAGGAGGCCCCGACTACAATGAGCAGTTCTTC.